This T cell receptor (beta chain) was documented in a study of blood T cells in healthy people across ages (dated by TCRdb to the mid-2010s). For the study in its entirety: In model experiments, roughly one uniquely barcoded TCR beta cDNA molecule per two T cells was captured by template switching. Age-related changes in TCR beta repertoire diversity were measured in the study by deep sequencing normalized with unique cDNA molecular identifiers. The donors were split into four age groups: young (average approximately 16 years), middle-aged (39), aged (approximately 60) and long-lived (82). Two additional independent replicas of 1 million unique cDNA reads from the same blood draw were analyzed for two donors (one aged 18 to 30 and one aged 80 or older). Study-level results and caveats: Because the CMV infection status of the donors was unknown, age-related changes in expanded clonotypes may potentially have been confounded. There was a strong correlation between observed TCR beta diversity and the percentage of naive T cells measured by flow cytometry. Compared with the aged group, the long-lived group had more naive CD4+ T cells, fewer expanded clones and increased TCR diversity, suggesting age selection. Estimates of total diversity based on one million sequenced T cells were considered lower bounds and underestimates. Because profiling used bulk unsorted PBMCs, naive and antigen-experienced compartments could not be compared conclusively. Observed TCR beta diversity per million T cells fell roughly linearly with age, and a significant reduction was already apparent by age around 44.

The library relied on 5' RACE. TCRdb records Illumina HiSeq 2500 as the sequencer. A second about 7 to 11 cycle PCR used a sample-barcoded 5' primer and a J-beta primer mix. Each TCR beta cDNA molecule received a unique molecular identifier from a template-switch 5' adaptor carrying 12 random nucleotides. Each sample yielded at least 2.5 million CDR3-containing paired-end reads. First-strand cDNA synthesis was performed from all RNA using the Mint cDNA synthesis kit, with priming by a TRBC-specific oligonucleotide. Following uracil-DNA glycosylase treatment, a first 18-cycle PCR with universal primers M1SS and BC2_uni_R was performed on all cDNA. Regarding the original processing steps: Each sample was normalized by randomly selecting 1 million high-quality reads, each carrying a distinct molecular identifier. Instead of being binned into consensus sequences, reads with shared molecular identifiers were discarded. MiTCR, set to a Q25 quality threshold and the strictest error-elimination algorithm, was used for CDR3 identification, clonotype clustering and error correction. A nonparametric unseen species model using Euler transformation provided a lower-bound estimate of total TCR beta diversity. The public reads were reprocessed in TCRdb via fastp at Q25 and MiXCR, keeping in-frame beta chains. Rows are combined by CDR3 protein, so each entry shows the most common genes and DNA. The V and J calls shown here were made by TCRdb, not taken from the authors' results. For this sample the table gives some 890,000 distinct CDR3 sequences, of which about 28% were detected only once. The top ten clones comprise roughly a tenth of the sample.

The junction carries 13 bases between V and J, which are trimmed by 6 bases and 4 bases respectively. CDR1 SGHRS and CDR2 YFSETQ are derived from the germline V gene. The CDR3 has 13 amino acids, counting the end cysteine and phenylalanine. The DNA shown is the 39-base CDR3, in frame from base 1. Notes on this clonotype: Its binding antigen is unknown. The sample holds no much larger clone one base away, and base qualities are not on file.

The donors were roughly 38 Caucasian individuals from Russia, aged 6 to 90 years, who were systemically healthy. Each donor gave ten milliliters of peripheral blood, collected into EDTA-treated Vacutainer tubes. Ficoll-Paque density-gradient centrifugation was used to isolate PBMCs, with at least 6 million per sample. Total RNA, at least 6 micrograms per sample, was extracted from PBMCs with Trizol reagent. The percentages of naive CD45RAhigh/CD27high T cells were determined by flow cytometry on a PBMC aliquot from every donor. This sample was shared with a second study, whose subject was T cells of mothers and their children. The second publication reports: Nine systemically healthy Caucasian individuals, comprising three mothers and their six children, were included as donors. cDNA synthesis consumed the entire amount of extracted RNA, loaded at around 1.5 ug RNA in each 15 ul reaction. In the second PCR, sample barcodes and 2-4 random nucleotides were introduced via the M1S primer. Each mother yielded over 8.5 million TCR beta CDR3 reads and each child roughly 3.1 million reads. TCR recombination output is similarly shaped by thymic selection in related and unrelated pairs, with a minor effect exerted by inherited differences. Normalized repertoire overlap in related mother-child pairs was always slightly higher than in unrelated mother-child pairs, but the difference was never significant. No persistent microchimeric T cell clones were found, with a detection sensitivity of roughly 99 clones per million clonotypes. Deep NGS was used in the study to compare the TCR beta repertoires of mothers and children and to look for features that separate related mother-child pairs from unrelated individuals. Mothers averaged about 40 +/- 4 years of age and children averaged around 10 +/- 4 years. After adapter ligation with NEBNext reagents, the libraries were sequenced on Illumina HiSeq 2000 with 100+100 nt paired-end reads. Mother and child libraries were prepared a month apart and sequenced in separate runs to prevent cross-contamination. For each donor, somewhere between about 450,000 and 2,000,000 distinct TCR beta clonotypes were identified. Naive TCR beta clonotypes were estimated from low-frequency clonotypes matched to each donor's FACS-determined naive share, without sorting.

The TCR originated in a woman aged 35 to 49 in good health. Sample: blood. The V gene is TRBV5-1 and the J gene is TRBJ1-1; the D gene identity is not certain. The DNA sequence reads TGCGCCAGCAACTTCCGCAGACCCACTGAAGCTTTCTTT. It specifies CASNFRRPTEAFF. The full variable domain, completed from the reference TRBV5-1 and TRBJ1-1 proteins outside the CDR3, reads KAGVTQTPRYLIKTRGQQVTLSCSPISGHRSVSWYQQTPGQGLQFLFEYFSETQRNKGNFPGRFSGRQFSNSRSEMNVSTLELGDSALYLCASNFRRPTEAFFGQGTRLTVV.